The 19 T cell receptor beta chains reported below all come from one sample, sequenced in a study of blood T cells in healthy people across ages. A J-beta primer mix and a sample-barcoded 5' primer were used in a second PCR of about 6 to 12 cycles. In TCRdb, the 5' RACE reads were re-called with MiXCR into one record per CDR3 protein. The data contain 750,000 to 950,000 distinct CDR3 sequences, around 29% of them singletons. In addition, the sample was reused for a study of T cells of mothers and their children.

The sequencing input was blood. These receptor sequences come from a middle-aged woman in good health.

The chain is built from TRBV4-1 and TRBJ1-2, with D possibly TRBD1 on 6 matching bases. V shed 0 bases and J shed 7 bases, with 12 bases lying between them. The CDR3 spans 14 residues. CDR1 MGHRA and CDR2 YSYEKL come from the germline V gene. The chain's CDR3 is CASSQEARGTGYTF. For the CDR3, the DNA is TGCGCCAGCAGCCAAGAAGCAAGGGGGACTGGCTACACCTTC.

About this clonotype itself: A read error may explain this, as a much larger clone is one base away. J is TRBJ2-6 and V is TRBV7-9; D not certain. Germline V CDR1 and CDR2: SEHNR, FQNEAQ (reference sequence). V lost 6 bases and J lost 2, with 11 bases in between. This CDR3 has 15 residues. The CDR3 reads CASRIHDAGANVLTF. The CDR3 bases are TGTGCCAGCAGGATACATGACGCTGGGGCCAACGTCCTGACTTTC.

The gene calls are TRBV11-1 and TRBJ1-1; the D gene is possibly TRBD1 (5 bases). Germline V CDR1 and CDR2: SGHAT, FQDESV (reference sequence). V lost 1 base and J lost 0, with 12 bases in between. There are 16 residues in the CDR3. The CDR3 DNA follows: TGTGCCAGCAGCTTAGGCCGGGGACGGTTGAACACTGAAGCTTTCTTT. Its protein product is CASSLGRGRLNTEAFF.

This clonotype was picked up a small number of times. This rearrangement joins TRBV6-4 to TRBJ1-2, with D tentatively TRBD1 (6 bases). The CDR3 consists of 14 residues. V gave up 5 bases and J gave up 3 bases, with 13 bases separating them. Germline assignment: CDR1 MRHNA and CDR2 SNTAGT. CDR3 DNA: TGTGCCAGCAGTAGGACAGAAAAGGACTATGGCTACACCTTC. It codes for CASSRTEKDYGYTF.

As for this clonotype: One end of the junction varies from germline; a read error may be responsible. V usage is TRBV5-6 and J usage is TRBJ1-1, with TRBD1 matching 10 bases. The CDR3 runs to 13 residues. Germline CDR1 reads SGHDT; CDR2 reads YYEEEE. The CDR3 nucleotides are TGTGCCGGCAGCTTCCGACAGGGGGCACAAGCTTTCTTT. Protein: CAGSFRQGAQAFF.

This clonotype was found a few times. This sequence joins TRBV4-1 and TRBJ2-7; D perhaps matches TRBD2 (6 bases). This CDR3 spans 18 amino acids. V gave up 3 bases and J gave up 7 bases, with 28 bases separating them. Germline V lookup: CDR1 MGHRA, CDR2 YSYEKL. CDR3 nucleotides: TGCGCCAGCAGCCAGACTACAGTGCGATTAGCCTCCCGGGGGGAGCAGTACTTC. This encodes CASSQTTVRLASRGEQYF.

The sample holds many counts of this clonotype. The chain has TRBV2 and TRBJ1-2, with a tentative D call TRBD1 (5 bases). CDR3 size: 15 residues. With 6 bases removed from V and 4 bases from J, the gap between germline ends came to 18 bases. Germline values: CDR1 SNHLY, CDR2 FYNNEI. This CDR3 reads CASRADSGGFYGYTF. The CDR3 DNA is TGTGCCAGCAGGGCAGACAGTGGGGGGTTCTATGGCTACACCTTC.

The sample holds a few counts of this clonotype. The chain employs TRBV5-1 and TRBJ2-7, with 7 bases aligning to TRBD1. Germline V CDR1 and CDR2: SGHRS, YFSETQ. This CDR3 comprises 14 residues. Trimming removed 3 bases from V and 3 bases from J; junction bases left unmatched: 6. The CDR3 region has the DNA TGCGCCAGCAGCTATGGACAGGCAGTCTACGAGCAGTACTTC. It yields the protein CASSYGQAVYEQYF. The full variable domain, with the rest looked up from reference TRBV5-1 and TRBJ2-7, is KAGVTQTPRYLIKTRGQQVTLSCSPISGHRSVSWYQQTPGQGLQFLFEYFSETQRNKGNFPGRFSGRQFSNSRSEMNVSTLELGDSALYLCASSYGQAVYEQYFGPGTRLTVT.

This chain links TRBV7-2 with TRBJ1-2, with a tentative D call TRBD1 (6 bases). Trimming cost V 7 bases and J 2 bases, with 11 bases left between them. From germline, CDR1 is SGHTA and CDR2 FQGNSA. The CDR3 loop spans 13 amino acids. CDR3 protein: CASTPTGNYGYTF. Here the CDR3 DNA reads TGTGCCAGCACCCCAACAGGGAACTATGGCTACACCTTC.

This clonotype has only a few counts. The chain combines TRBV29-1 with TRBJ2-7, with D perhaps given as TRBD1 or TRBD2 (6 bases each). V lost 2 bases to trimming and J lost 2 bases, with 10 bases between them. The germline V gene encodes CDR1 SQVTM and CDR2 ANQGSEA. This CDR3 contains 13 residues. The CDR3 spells CSVERGAPYEQYF. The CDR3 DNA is TGCAGCGTTGAAAGGGGGGCCCCCTACGAGCAGTACTTC.

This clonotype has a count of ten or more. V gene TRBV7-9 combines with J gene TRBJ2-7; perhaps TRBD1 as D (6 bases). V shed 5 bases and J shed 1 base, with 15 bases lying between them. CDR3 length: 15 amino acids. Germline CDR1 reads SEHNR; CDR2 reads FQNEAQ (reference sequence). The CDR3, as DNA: TGTGCCAGCAGCGCCGTAGGACAGTTTTCCTACGAGCAGTACTTC. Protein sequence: CASSAVGQFSYEQYF.

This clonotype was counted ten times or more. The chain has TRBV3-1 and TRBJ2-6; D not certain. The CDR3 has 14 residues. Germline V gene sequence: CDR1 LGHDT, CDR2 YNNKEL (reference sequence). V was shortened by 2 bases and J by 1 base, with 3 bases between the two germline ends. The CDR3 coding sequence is TGTGCCAGCAGCCAACCTTCTGGGGCCAACGTCCTGACTTTC. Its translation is CASSQPSGANVLTF.

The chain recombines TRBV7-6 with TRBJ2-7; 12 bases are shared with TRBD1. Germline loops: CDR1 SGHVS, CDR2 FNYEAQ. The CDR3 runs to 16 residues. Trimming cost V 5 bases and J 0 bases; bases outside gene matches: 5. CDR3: CASSQGQGARSYEQYF. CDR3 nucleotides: TGTGCCAGCAGCCAGGGACAGGGGGCCCGCTCCTACGAGCAGTACTTC.

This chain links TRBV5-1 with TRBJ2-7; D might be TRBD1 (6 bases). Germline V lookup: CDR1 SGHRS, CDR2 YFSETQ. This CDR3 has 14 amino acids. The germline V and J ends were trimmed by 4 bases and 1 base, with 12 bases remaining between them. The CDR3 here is CASSAEDRSYEQYF. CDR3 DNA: TGCGCCAGCAGCGCGGAGGACAGATCCTACGAGCAGTACTTC.

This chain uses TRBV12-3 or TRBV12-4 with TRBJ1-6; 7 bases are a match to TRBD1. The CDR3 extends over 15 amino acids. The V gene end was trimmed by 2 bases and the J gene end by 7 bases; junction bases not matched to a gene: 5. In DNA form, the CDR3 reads TGTGCCAGCAGTTTAATGGGACAGCTGAATTCACCCCTCCACTTT. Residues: CASSLMGQLNSPLHF.

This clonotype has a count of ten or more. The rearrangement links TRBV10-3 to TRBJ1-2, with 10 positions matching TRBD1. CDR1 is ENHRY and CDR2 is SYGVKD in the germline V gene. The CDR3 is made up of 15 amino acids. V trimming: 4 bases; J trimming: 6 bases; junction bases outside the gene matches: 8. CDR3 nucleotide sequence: TGTGCCATCAGTGGCGACAGGGGGCATCAGGATGGCTACACCTTC. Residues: CAISGDRGHQDGYTF.

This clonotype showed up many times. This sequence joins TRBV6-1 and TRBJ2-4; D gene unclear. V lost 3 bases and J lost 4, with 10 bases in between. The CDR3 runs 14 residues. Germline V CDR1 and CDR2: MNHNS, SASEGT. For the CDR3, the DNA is TGTGCCAGCAGTGAGATGGAGAGGAAAAACATTCAGTACTTC. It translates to CASSEMERKNIQYF.

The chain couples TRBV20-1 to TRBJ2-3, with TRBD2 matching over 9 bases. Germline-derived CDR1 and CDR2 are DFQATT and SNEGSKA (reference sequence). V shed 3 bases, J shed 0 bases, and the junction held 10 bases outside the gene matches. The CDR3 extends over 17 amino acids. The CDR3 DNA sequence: TGCAGTGCTAGTATAGCGGGGGACATCGTCAGCACAGATACGCAGTATTTT. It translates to CSASIAGDIVSTDTQYF.

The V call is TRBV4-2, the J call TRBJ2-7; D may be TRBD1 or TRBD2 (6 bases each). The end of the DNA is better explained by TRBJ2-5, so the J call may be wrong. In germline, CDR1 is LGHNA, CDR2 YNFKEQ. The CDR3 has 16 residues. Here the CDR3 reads CASSRESRGGLETQYF. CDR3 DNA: TGTGCCAGCAGCCGAGAGTCCAGGGGAGGCCTAGAGACCCAGTACTTC.